These 24 T cell receptor beta chains were sequenced from one sample in a study of cytomegalovirus exposure and HLA in healthy donors. Primers included in the PCR were 60 Vbeta and 13 Jbeta primers. The table came from immunoSEQ multiplex PCR; TCRdb's copy has only in-frame clones and leaves some out. The sample includes about 120,000 clones, 75% to 85% of them seen just once. Source material: PBMCs. Receptor source: a female donor in good health and CMV-seropositive.

The chain has TRBV28 and TRBJ1-2; D is ambiguous. Deletions cut 3 bases from V and 8 bases from J, with 7 bases between. The germline V gene has CDR1 MDHEN and CDR2 SYDVKM. The CDR3 contains 11 residues. This CDR3 is CASSLEGGYTF. The CDR3 coding sequence is TGTGCCAGCAGTTTGGAGGGCGGCTACACCTTC.

The chain is built from TRBV7-7 and TRBJ2-5; 7 bases match TRBD1. The CDR3 covers 13 residues. The junction had 4 bases not matched to a gene; V was cut back by 5 bases and J by 4 bases. CDR1 SSHAT and CDR2 FNYEAQ come from the germline V gene (reference sequence). The CDR3 loop is CASSKTGSETQYF. CDR3 DNA sequence: TGTGCCAGCAGCAAGACAGGGTCAGAGACCCAGTACTTC.

This chain joins TRBV27 and TRBJ2-3; 7 nucleotides line up with TRBD1. Germline V gene lookup returns CDR1 MNHEY and CDR2 SMNVEV (reference sequence). The CDR3 contains 15 residues. V gave up 8 bases and J gave up 4 bases; unmatched junction bases: 12. The CDR3 region has the DNA TGTGCCAGCCTCCCGGACAGGTCCGTTTCAGATACGCAGTATTTT. Encoded protein: CASLPDRSVSDTQYF.

V gene TRBV30 combines with J gene TRBJ2-7; the D is unclear. Germline V CDR1 and CDR2: GTSNPN, SVGIG (reference sequence). CDR3 length: 11 amino acids. V was cut by 0 bases and J by 6 bases, with 6 bases left in between. This CDR3 reads CAWSVQSEQYF. The CDR3 coding sequence is TGTGCCTGGAGTGTACAAAGCGAGCAGTACTTC.

Only one count was recorded for this clone. This sequence joins TRBV5-1 and TRBJ2-2, with 7 bases matching TRBD1. J lost 5 bases, V lost 6 bases, and 10 bases had no gene match. CDR1 and CDR2 from the germline V gene are SGHRS and YFSETQ. The CDR3 has 15 residues. The CDR3 nucleotides read TGCGCCAGCACCATCCGGGCAGGGGGTACCGGGGAGCTGTTTTTT. Translation gives CASTIRAGGTGELFF.

The chain uses TRBV6-1 and TRBJ2-7; D ambiguous. V was shortened by 2 bases and J by 3 bases, with 11 bases between the two germline ends. From germline, CDR1 is MNHNS and CDR2 SASEGT. This CDR3 has 14 amino acids. CDR3: CASSELNVGYEQYF. DNA of the CDR3: TGTGCCAGCAGTGAACTCAATGTCGGCTACGAGCAGTACTTC.

The table lists this clone with a few counts. The rearrangement joins TRBV7-9 to TRBJ1-1; no clear D. The CDR3 loop spans 13 amino acids. Trimming removed 3 bases at V and 2 bases at J, with 7 bases between. The germline V gene has CDR1 SEHNR and CDR2 FQNEAQ (reference sequence). CDR3 sequence: CASSFQSNTEAFF. Here the CDR3 DNA reads TGTGCCAGCAGCTTCCAGTCCAACACTGAAGCTTTCTTT.

The genes are TRBV6-5 and TRBJ1-1; D gene ambiguous. Trimming removed 5 bases from V and 5 bases from J, with 15 bases in between. This CDR3 contains 14 residues. Germline V CDR1 and CDR2: MNHEY, SVGAGI. The CDR3: CASSRDAGLTEAFF. The CDR3 coding sequence is TGTGCCAGCAGTCGAGACGCAGGTTTGACTGAAGCTTTCTTT.

The J gene is TRBJ1-4, the V gene TRBV21-1; the D call of TRBD1 is as the table states it, not checked on the DNA. TRBV21-1 is classified as a pseudogene. CDR3 length equals 22 residues. The CDR3 spells CASSQGGPEQGPEKATNEKLFF. In nucleotides, the CDR3 is TGTGCCAGCAGTCAAGGGGGTCCAGAACAGGGGCCTGAGAAGGCAACTAATGAAAAACTGTTTTTT.

This clone occurred once. The chain is built from TRBV5-1 and TRBJ2-7; 11 bases are a match to TRBD2. CDR1 is SGHRS, CDR2 YFSETQ, per germline. CDR3 size: 16 residues. V lost 0 bases and J lost 1; bases outside the gene matches: 3. In DNA form, the CDR3 reads TGCGCCAGCAGCTTGGATAGCGGGGGGGGGTCCTACGAGCAGTACTTC. This translates into CASSLDSGGGSYEQYF.

J is TRBJ2-1 and V is TRBV2, with 8 bases matching TRBD1. Germline-derived CDR1 and CDR2 are SNHLY and FYNNEI. Trimming took 3 bases from V and 9 from J; bases not matched to a gene: 7. This CDR3 region has 14 residues. CDR3: CASSDRGRRSEQFF. CDR3 in DNA: TGTGCCAGCAGTGACAGGGGGCGAAGGTCTGAGCAGTTCTTC.

This chain joins TRBV6-5 and TRBJ2-1; 9 nucleotides line up with TRBD1. This CDR3 spans 14 amino acids. V lost 6 bases and J lost 6; bases outside the gene matches: 6. The germline CDR1 and CDR2 sequences are MNHEY and SVGAGI. The CDR3 sequence: CASSPGQGRNEQFF. CDR3 bases: TGTGCCAGCAGCCCGGGACAGGGACGCAATGAGCAGTTCTTC.

The V call is TRBV18, the J call TRBJ1-2; D perhaps matches TRBD1 (5 bases). The CDR3 runs 17 residues. V lost 2 bases, J lost 10 bases, and 26 bases lay in between. Germline V lookup: CDR1 KGHSH, CDR2 LQKENI. The CDR3 region has the DNA TGTGCCAGCTCACCATACGGGGGGTTGCCATCGGGAACCGACTACACCTTC. It yields the protein CASSPYGGLPSGTDYTF.

The rearrangement uses TRBV10-1 and TRBJ1-2, with D maybe TRBD1 (5 bases). In germline, CDR1 is WNHNN, CDR2 SYGVQD (reference sequence). The CDR3 sequence is 14 residues long. V lost 8 bases and J 2 bases, leaving 15 bases between the germline ends. CDR3 region: CASPALRENYGYTF. The CDR3 DNA follows: TGCGCCAGCCCTGCTCTCAGGGAAAACTATGGCTACACCTTC.

The rearrangement joins TRBV19 to TRBJ1-1; D unclear. The CDR3 totals 11 residues. The V gene's germline CDR1 is LNHDA and CDR2 SQIVND (reference sequence). Trimming removed 2 bases at V and 7 bases at J, with 5 bases between. The CDR3 here is CASSISSEAFF. CDR3 DNA: TGTGCCAGTAGTATATCCAGTGAAGCTTTCTTT.

The chain is built from TRBV7-3 and TRBJ1-1, with a tentative D call TRBD1 (5 bases). The CDR3 is 14 amino acids. Looked up from germline, CDR1 is SGHTA and CDR2 is FQGTGA. The germline V and J ends were trimmed by 1 base and 1 base, with 7 bases remaining between them. This CDR3 reads CASSLMGGNTEAFF. The CDR3 nucleotides are TGTGCCAGCAGCTTAATGGGGGGGAACACTGAAGCTTTCTTT.

The genes are TRBV27 and TRBJ1-4; 8 positions agree with TRBD1. J lost 0 bases, V lost 9 bases, and 3 bases had no gene match. Looked up from germline, CDR1 is MNHEY and CDR2 is SMNVEV (reference sequence). This CDR3 spans 14 amino acids. For the CDR3, the DNA is TGTGCCAGTCAGGGGGCTGCAACTAATGAAAAACTGTTTTTT. It specifies CASQGAATNEKLFF. Looking up the rest from reference TRBV27 and TRBJ1-4 gives the full variable domain: EAQVTQNPRYLITVTGKKLTVTCSQNMNHEYMSWYRQDPGLGLRQIYYSMNVEVTDKGDVPEGYKVSRKEKRNFPLILESPSPNQTSLYFCASQGAATNEKLFFGSGTQLSVL.

The chain is built from TRBV7-3 and TRBJ2-5; tentative D call: TRBD1 (5 bases). Trimming took off 5 bases at V and 5 bases at J, with 21 bases between the two ends. Germline V gene lookup returns CDR1 SGHTA and CDR2 FQGTGA. This CDR3 has 16 amino acids. DNA for the CDR3: TGTGCCAGCAGCGCCTCTAGAGAAAGGGGTCGGGAGACCCAGTACTTC. Encoded protein: CASSASRERGRETQYF. The whole variable domain, remainder taken from reference TRBV7-3 and TRBJ2-5, is GAGVSQTPSNKVTEKGKYVELRCDPISGHTALYWYRQSLGQGPEFLIYFQGTGAADDSGLPNDRFFAVRPEGSVSTLKIQRTERGDSAVYLCASSASRERGRETQYFGPGTRLLVL.

The genes are TRBV7-9 and TRBJ1-1, with 8 bases identical to TRBD1. CDR1 and CDR2 (germline): SEHNR, FQNEAQ (reference sequence). V dropped 7 bases and J dropped 1; count of bases not matched to a gene: 5. The length of the CDR3 is 14 residues. The CDR3 DNA reads as TGTGCCAGCACCGCGGGACAGGCGAACACTGAAGCTTTCTTT. As protein: CASTAGQANTEAFF.

A few counts support this clone. This sequence joins TRBV9 and TRBJ2-3; the D is unclear. Germline CDR1 and CDR2: SGDLS and YYNGEE. V was trimmed by 0 bases and J by 7 bases, leaving 6 bases between them. The CDR3 has 12 amino acids. CDR3 in amino acids: CASSVDDYTQYF. The CDR3 DNA reads TGTGCCAGCAGCGTAGATGACTATACGCAGTATTTT.

CDR3: CASSRTVTPLHF. Here the CDR3 DNA reads TGTGCCAGCAGCAGGACAGTTACACCCCTCCACTTT. V and J are TRBV7-2 and TRBJ1-6; a possible D gene is TRBD1 (6 bases). Deletions cut 5 bases from V and 11 bases from J, with 10 bases between. CDR1 is SGHTA, CDR2 FQGNSA, per germline. This CDR3 is built from 12 residues.

Only a few counts were recorded for this clone. The chain couples TRBV7-3 to TRBJ2-7; perhaps TRBD2 as D (6 bases). V was clipped by 3 bases and J by 3 bases, with 12 bases between them. Germline-derived CDR1 and CDR2 are SGHTA and FQGTGA. The CDR3 covers 14 residues. The CDR3 loop reads CASSFGLGGYEQYF. The CDR3 DNA reads TGTGCCAGCAGCTTCGGCTTGGGGGGCTACGAGCAGTACTTC. Looking up the rest from reference TRBV7-3 and TRBJ2-7 gives the full variable domain: GAGVSQTPSNKVTEKGKYVELRCDPISGHTALYWYRQSLGQGPEFLIYFQGTGAADDSGLPNDRFFAVRPEGSVSTLKIQRTERGDSAVYLCASSFGLGGYEQYFGPGTRLTVT.

The rearrangement joins TRBV10-1 to TRBJ2-5, with TRBD2 as a possible D gene (7 bases). The germline gives CDR1 WNHNN, CDR2 SYGVQD (reference sequence). The CDR3 loop spans 16 amino acids. The germline V and J ends were trimmed by 2 bases and 1 base, with 14 bases remaining between them. In DNA, the CDR3 is TGCGCCAGCAGTGAGAGGGCGAGGGGGGGCCAAGAGACCCAGTACTTC. Its protein product is CASSERARGGQETQYF.

CDR3 bases: TGTGCCAGCAGCTTTTCTTCTAGTGCAGAGACCCAGTACTTC. Translating it yields CASSFSSSAETQYF. The rearrangement uses TRBV7-9 and TRBJ2-5; D call uncertain. CDR1 is SEHNR and CDR2 is FQNEAQ in the germline V gene (reference sequence). The CDR3 runs 14 residues. Trimming removed 3 bases at V and 4 bases at J, with 12 bases between. The full variable domain, its missing parts supplied by reference TRBV7-9 and TRBJ2-5, is DTGVSQNPRHKITKRGQNVTFRCDPISEHNRLYWYRQTLGQGPEFLTYFQNEAQLEKSRLLSDRFSAERPKGSFSTLEIQRTEQGDSAMYLCASSFSSSAETQYFGPGTRLLVL.